A selection of T cell receptor beta chains follows, all from one sample in a study of control samples from healthy donors and cancer patients. Clones were read by immunoSEQ multiplex PCR, and TCRdb kept only the in-frame ones, dropping some. The table shows roughly 140,000 clones, with approximately 93% occurring only once. The specimen was blood. The receptors shown here come from a man between 45 and 60 years old in good health. Each CDR3 is given with its conserved first and last residue. The D gene is left open where the match is weak.

V gene,D gene,J gene,CDR3 protein,CDR3 DNA
TRBV30,-,TRBJ1-5,CAWSVPRGNSNQPQHF,TGTGCCTGGAGTGTACCGAGAGGAAATAGCAATCAGCCCCAGCATTTT
TRBV19,-,TRBJ1-3,CASSTNDLGGNTIYF,TGTGCCAGTAGTACGAACGACCTAGGCGGAAACACCATATATTTT
TRBV30,-,TRBJ2-7,CAWTVTLDEQYF,TGTGCCTGGACCGTCACTCTGGACGAGCAGTACTTC
TRBV28,-,TRBJ1-2,CASRGNYGYTF,TGTGCCAGCAGGGGAAACTATGGCTACACCTTC
TRBV13,-,TRBJ1-1,CASSLGRGTAVRGAFF,TGTGCCAGCAGCTTAGGCCGAGGAACGGCCGTGAGGGGAGCTTTCTTT
TRBV25-1,-,TRBJ2-1,CASSEGDQVNEQFF,TGTGCCAGCTCCGAGGGGGATCAAGTCAATGAGCAGTTCTTC
TRBV28,-,TRBJ1-2,CASSSGVGYSHYGYTF,TGTGCCAGCAGTTCCGGGGTAGGGTATTCTCACTATGGCTACACCTTC
TRBV28,-,TRBJ2-7,CASRPREREQYF,TGTGCCAGCAGGCCAAGGGAGCGCGAGCAGTACTTC
TRBV7-8,TRBD2,TRBJ2-7,CASSYVAGGAVREQYF,TGTGCCAGCAGCTATGTAGCGGGAGGGGCTGTACGCGAGCAGTACTTC
TRBV24-1,TRBD1,TRBJ1-5,CATSDRDRVNQPQHF,TGTGCCACCAGTGATCGCGACAGGGTCAATCAGCCCCAGCATTTT
TRBV5-1,TRBD2,TRBJ2-5,CASQHKREGQEAQYF,TGCGCCAGCCAACACAAGCGGGAGGGCCAAGAGGCCCAGTACTTC
TRBV7-2,-,TRBJ2-7,CASSLGTSPREQYF,TGTGCCAGCAGCTTAGGGACTTCCCCCAGGGAGCAGTACTTC
TRBV7-9,TRBD1,TRBJ2-7,CASSLTGQGYSAYEQYF,TGTGCCAGCAGCTTAACTGGACAGGGGTATTCGGCCTACGAGCAGTACTTC
TRBV4-2,-,TRBJ2-6,CASRTSSGANVLTF,TGTGCCAGCAGAACAAGCTCTGGGGCCAACGTCCTGACTTTC
TRBV24-1,TRBD1,TRBJ2-1,CATSAPGTGGNEQFF,TGTGCCACCAGCGCACCCGGGACAGGGGGCAATGAGCAGTTCTTC
TRBV9,TRBD2,TRBJ2-1,CASSVASYPLLSGFYNEQFF,TGTGCCAGCAGCGTAGCTAGCTACCCCCTGCTTAGCGGGTTTTACAATGAGCAGTTCTTC
TRBV6-5,-,TRBJ1-6,CASSRQSLYNSPLHF,TGTGCCAGCAGTCGACAGAGCCTCTATAATTCACCCCTCCACTTT
TRBV7-2,TRBD1,TRBJ1-1,CASSLGDRGRIMNTEAFF,TGTGCCAGCAGCTTAGGAGACAGGGGGCGGATTATGAACACTGAAGCTTTCTTT